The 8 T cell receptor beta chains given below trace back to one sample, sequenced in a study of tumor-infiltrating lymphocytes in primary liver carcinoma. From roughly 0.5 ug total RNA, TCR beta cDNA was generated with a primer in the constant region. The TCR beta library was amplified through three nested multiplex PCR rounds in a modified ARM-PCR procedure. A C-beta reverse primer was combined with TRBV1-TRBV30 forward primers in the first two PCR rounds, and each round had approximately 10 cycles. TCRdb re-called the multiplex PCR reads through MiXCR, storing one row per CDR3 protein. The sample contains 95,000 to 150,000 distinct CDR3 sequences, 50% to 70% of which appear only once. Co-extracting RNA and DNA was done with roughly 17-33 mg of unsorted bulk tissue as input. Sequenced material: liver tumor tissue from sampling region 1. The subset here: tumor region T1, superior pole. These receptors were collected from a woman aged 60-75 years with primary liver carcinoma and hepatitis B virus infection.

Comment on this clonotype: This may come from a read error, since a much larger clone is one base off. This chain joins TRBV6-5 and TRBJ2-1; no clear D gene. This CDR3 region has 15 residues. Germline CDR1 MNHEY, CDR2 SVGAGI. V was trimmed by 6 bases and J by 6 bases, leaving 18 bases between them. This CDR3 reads CASRTTTLTSNEQFF. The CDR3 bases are TGTGCCAGCAGAACGACGACCCTAACTTCCAATGAGCAGTTCTTC.

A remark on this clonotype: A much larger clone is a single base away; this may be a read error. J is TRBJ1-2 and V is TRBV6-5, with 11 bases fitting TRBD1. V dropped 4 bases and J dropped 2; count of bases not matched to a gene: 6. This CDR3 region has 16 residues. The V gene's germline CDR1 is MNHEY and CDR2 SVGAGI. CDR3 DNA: TGTGCCAGCAGTTGCTCGAGGACAGGGGGCAACTATGGCTACACCTTC. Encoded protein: CASSCSRTGGNYGYTF.

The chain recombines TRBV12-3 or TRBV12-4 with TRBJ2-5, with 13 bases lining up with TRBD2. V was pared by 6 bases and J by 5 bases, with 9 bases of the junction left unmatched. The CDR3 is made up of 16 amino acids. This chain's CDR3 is CASRSTSGRAEETQYF. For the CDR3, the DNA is TGTGCCAGCAGATCCACTAGCGGGAGGGCCGAGGAGACCCAGTACTTC.

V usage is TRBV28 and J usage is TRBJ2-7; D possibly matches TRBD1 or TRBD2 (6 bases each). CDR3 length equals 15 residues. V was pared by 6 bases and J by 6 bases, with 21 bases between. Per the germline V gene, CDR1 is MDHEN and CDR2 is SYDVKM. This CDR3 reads CASSPGHGGRGEQYF. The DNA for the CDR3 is TGTGCCAGCAGCCCCGGGCATGGGGGGCGAGGCGAGCAGTACTTC.

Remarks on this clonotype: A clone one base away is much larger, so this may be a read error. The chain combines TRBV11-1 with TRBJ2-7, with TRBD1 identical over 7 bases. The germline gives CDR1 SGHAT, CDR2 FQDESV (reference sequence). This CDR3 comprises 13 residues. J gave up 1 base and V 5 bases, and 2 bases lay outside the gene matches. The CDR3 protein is CASSPDRSYEQYF. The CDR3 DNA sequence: TGTGCCAGCAGCCCGGACAGGTCCTACGAGCAGTACTTC.

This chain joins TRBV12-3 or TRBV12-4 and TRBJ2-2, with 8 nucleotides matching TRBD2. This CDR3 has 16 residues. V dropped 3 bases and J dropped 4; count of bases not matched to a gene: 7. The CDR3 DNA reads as TGTGCCAGCAGTTTTCATACGGGAGGGGCCACCGGGGAGCTGTTTTTT. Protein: CASSFHTGGATGELFF.

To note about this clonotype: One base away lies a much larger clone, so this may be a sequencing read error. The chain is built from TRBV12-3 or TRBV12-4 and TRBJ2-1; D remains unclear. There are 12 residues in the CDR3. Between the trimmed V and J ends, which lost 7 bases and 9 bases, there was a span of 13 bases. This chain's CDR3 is CASIPEKFEQFF. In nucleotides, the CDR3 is TGTGCCAGCATCCCTGAGAAGTTTGAGCAGTTCTTC.

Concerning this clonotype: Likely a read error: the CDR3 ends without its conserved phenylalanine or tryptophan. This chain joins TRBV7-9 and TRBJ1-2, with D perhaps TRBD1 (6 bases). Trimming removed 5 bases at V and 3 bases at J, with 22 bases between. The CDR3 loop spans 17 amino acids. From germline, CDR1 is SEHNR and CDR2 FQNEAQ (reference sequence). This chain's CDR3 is CASSATPAGGRDYGYTL. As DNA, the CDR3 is TGTGCCAGCAGCGCGACCCCAGCTGGGGGCCGGGACTATGGCTACACCTTA.